This T cell receptor beta chain was documented in a study of blood T cell repertoires in COVID-19. Study in general: The United States, Italy and Spain were the sources of the acute and convalescent COVID-19 samples. T cells, B-cell-depleted T cells, or PBMCs provided the cDNA or gDNA that served as material.

This CDR3 is 16 amino acids long. V shed 5 bases and J 3 bases; nucleotides not matched to a gene: 4. Per germline, CDR1 LNHDA and CDR2 SQIVND (reference sequence). Authors' methods: Amplification from reference gene primers served as the basis for estimated nucleated cell counts. TCRdb's copy holds only in-frame clones and misses some; the assay was immunoSEQ multiplex PCR. The V and J calls and clone size are taken from that table; D and trimming were inferred from the DNA. The sample yields around 300,000 clones, around 85% seen once. The specimen sequenced was peripheral blood. The chain employs TRBV19 and TRBJ2-1; 13 bases are a match to TRBD2. The receptor's source is a woman in her seventies with acute or convalescent COVID-19. CDR3 sequence (DNA): TGTGCCAGTAGTGGAAGACTAGCGGGGGGCTACAATGAGCAGTTCTTC. It translates to CASSGRLAGGYNEQFF. The complete variable domain, with remaining parts taken from reference TRBV19 and TRBJ2-1, reads DGGITQSPKYLFRKEGQNVTLSCEQNLNHDAMYWYRQDPGQGLRLIYYSQIVNDFQKGDIAEGYSVSREKKESFPLTVTSAQKNPTAFYLCASSGRLAGGYNEQFFGPGTRLTVL.